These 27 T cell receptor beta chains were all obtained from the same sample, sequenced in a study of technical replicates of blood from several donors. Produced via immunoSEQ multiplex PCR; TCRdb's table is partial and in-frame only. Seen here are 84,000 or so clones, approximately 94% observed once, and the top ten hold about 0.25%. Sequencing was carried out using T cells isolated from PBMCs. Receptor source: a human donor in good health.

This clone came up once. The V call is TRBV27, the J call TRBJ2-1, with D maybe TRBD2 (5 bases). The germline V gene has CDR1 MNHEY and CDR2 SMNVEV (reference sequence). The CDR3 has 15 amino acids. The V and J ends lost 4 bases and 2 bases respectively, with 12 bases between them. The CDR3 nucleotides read TGTGCCAGCAGTTCAGCCCTAGCCCCCTACAATGAGCAGTTCTTC. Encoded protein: CASSSALAPYNEQFF.

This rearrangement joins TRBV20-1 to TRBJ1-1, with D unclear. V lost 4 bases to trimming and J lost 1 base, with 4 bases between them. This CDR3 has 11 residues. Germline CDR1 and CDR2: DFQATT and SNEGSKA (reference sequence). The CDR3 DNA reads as TGCAGTGCTACTCCGAACACTGAAGCTTTCTTT. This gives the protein CSATPNTEAFF.

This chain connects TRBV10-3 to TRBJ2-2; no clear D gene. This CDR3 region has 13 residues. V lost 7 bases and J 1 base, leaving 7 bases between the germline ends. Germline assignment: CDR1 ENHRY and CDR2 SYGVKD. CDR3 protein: CAIMEKNTGELFF. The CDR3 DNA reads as TGTGCCATCATGGAGAAGAACACCGGGGAGCTGTTTTTT.

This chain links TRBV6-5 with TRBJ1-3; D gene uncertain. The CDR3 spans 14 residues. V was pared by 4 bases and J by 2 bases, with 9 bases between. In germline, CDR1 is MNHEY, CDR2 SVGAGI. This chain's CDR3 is CASSLQYPGNTIYF. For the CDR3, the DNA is TGTGCCAGCAGTTTACAGTACCCTGGAAACACCATATATTTT.

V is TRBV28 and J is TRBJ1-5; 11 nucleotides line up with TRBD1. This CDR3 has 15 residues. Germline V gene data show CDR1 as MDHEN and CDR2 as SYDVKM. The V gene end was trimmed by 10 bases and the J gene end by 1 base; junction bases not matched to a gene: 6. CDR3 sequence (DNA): TGTGCCACTGGACAGGGGGCAAGGAGCAATCAGCCCCAGCATTTT. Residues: CATGQGARSNQPQHF.

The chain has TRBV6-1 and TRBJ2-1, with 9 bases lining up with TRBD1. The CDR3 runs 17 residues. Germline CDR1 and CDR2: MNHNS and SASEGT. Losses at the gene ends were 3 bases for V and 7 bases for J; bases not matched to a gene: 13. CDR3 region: CASSDRRWGQGWNEQFF. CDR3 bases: TGTGCCAGCAGTGATAGGAGGTGGGGACAGGGATGGAATGAGCAGTTCTTC.

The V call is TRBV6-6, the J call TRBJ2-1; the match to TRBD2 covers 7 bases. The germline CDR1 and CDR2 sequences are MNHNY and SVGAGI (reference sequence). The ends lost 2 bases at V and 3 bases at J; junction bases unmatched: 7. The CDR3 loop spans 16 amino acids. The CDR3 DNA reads TGTGCCAGCAGTTACGTGGCGGGAGCCCACTACAATGAGCAGTTCTTC. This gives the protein CASSYVAGAHYNEQFF.

CDR3 nucleotides: TGCGCCAGCAGCTGGGGGACTAGCGGGGACAATGAGCAGTTCTTC. This gives the protein CASSWGTSGDNEQFF. V and J are TRBV5-1 and TRBJ2-1; 13 bases fit TRBD2. Per the germline V gene, CDR1 is SGHRS and CDR2 is YFSETQ. The CDR3 extends over 15 amino acids. Losses at the gene ends were 3 bases for V and 5 bases for J; bases not matched to a gene: 2.

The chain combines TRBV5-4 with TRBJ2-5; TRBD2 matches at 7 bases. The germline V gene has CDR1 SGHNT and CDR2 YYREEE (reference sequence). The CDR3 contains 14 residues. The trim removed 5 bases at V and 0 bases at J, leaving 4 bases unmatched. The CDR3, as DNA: TGTGCCAGCAGGCGGCTAGCGGACCAAGAGACCCAGTACTTC. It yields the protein CASRRLADQETQYF.

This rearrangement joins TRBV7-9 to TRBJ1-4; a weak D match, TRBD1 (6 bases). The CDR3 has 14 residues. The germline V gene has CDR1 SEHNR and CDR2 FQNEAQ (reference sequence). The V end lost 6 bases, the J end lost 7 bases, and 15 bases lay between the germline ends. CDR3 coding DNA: TGTGCCAGCAGATCAAGGACAGAAAGTGAAAAACTGTTTTTT. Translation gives CASRSRTESEKLFF.

The CDR3 region has the DNA TGCGCCAGCAGCCATGAACTAGCGGGAGGGCCCAATGAGCAGTTCTTC. Protein: CASSHELAGGPNEQFF. The chain links TRBV4-1 to TRBJ2-1; 13 bases map to TRBD2. In germline, CDR1 is MGHRA, CDR2 YSYEKL. The trim removed 3 bases at V and 6 bases at J, leaving 5 bases unmatched. The CDR3 has 16 amino acids.

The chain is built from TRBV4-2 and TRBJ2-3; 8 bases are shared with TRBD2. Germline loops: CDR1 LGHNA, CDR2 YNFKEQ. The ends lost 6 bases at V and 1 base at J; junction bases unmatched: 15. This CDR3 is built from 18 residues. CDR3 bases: TGTGCCAGCAGTCGCCGGGCCCACGGGAGGGAGGGCACAGATACGCAGTATTTT. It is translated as CASSRRAHGREGTDTQYF.

The CDR3 DNA reads as TGTGCCAGCAGCTGGAGTCTGGTGGATTCACCCCTCCACTTT. Protein product: CASSWSLVDSPLHF. The genes are TRBV5-4 and TRBJ1-6; D not certain. Deletions cut 3 bases from V and 8 bases from J, with 12 bases between. CDR3 length equals 14 residues. The germline V gene has CDR1 SGHNT and CDR2 YYREEE (reference sequence).

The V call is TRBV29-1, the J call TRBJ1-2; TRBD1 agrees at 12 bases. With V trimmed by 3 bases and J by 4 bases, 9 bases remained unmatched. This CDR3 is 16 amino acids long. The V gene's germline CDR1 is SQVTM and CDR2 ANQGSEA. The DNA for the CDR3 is TGCAGCGTTGAGGTGATAGGGACAGGGGGCGGCTATGGCTACACCTTC. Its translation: CSVEVIGTGGGYGYTF.

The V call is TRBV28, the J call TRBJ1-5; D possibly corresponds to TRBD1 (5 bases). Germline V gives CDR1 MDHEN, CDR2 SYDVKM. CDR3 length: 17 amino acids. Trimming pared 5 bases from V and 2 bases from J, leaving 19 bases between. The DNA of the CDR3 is TGTGCCAGCAGTCCGAAACCCAACAGGTTCGGCAATCAGCCCCAGCATTTT. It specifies CASSPKPNRFGNQPQHF.

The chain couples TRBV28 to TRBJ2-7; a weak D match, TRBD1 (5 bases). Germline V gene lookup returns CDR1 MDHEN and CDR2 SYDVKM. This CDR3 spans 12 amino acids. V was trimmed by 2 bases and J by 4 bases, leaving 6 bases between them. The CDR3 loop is CASSLTGYEQYF. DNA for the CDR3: TGTGCCAGCAGTTTAACAGGTTACGAGCAGTACTTC.

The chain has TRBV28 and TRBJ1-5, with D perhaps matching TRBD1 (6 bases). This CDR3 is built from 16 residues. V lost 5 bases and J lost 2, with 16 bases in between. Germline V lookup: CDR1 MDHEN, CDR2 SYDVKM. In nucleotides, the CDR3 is TGTGCCAGCAGTGTAAGGGGAGGGGGTCGCAATCAGCCCCAGCATTTT. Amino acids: CASSVRGGGRNQPQHF.

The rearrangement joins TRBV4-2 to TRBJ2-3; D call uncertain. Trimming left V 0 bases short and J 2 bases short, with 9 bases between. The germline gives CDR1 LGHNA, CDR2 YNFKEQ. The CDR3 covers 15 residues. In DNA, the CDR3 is TGTGCCAGCAGCCAAGATCTTGCTAACACAGATACGCAGTATTTT. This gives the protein CASSQDLANTDTQYF.

The CDR3 here is CASSLSVDRNTEAFF. For the CDR3, the DNA is TGTGCCAGCAGTTTATCTGTGGACAGGAACACTGAAGCTTTCTTT. This chain uses TRBV27 with TRBJ1-1; tentative D call: TRBD1 (6 bases). The CDR3 loop spans 15 amino acids. Germline lookup yields CDR1 MNHEY and CDR2 SMNVEV (reference sequence). Between the trimmed V and J ends, which lost 0 bases and 1 base, there was a span of 9 bases.

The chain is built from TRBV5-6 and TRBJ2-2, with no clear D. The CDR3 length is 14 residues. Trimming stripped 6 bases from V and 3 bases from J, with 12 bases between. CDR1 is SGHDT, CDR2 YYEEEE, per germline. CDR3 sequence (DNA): TGTGCCAGCAATCGGGTTGGCGACACCGGGGAGCTGTTTTTT. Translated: CASNRVGDTGELFF.

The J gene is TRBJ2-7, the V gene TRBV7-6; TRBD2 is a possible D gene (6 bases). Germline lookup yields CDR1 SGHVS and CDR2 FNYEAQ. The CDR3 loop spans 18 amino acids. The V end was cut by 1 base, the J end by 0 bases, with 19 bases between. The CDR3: CASSLVDIIAEPSYEQYF. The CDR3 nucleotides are TGTGCCAGCAGCTTAGTCGATATAATAGCGGAACCCTCCTACGAGCAGTACTTC.

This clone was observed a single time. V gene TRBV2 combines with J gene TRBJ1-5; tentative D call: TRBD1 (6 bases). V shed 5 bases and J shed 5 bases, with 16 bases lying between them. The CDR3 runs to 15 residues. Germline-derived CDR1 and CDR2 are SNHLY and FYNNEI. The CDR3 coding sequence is TGTGCCAGCAGTCAGGAGGACCCAGGGGATCAGCCCCAGCATTTT. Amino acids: CASSQEDPGDQPQHF. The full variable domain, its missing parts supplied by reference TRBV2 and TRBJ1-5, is EPEVTQTPSHQVTQMGQEVILRCVPISNHLYFYWYRQILGQKVEFLVSFYNNEISEKSEIFDDQFSVERPDGSNFTLKIRSTKLEDSAMYFCASSQEDPGDQPQHFGDGTRLSIL.

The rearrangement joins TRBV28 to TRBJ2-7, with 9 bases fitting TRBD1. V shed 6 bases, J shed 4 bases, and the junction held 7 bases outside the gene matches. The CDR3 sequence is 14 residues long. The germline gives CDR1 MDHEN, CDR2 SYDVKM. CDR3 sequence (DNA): TGTGCCAGCAGCTTAACAGGGGGCGCGTACGAGCAGTACTTC. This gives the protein CASSLTGGAYEQYF.

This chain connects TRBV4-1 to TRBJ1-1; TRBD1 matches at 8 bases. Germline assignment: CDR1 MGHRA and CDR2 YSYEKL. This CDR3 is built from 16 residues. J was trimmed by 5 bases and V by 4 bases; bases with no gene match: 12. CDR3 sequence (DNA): TGCGCCAGCAGCCCGAGATTAGACAGGGGAAAAACTGAAGCTTTCTTT. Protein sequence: CASSPRLDRGKTEAFF.

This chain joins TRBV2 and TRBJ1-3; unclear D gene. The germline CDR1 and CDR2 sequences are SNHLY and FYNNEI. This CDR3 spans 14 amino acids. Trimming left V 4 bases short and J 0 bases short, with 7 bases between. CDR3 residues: CASSGANSGNTIYF. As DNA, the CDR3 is TGTGCCAGCAGTGGGGCGAACTCTGGAAACACCATATATTTT.

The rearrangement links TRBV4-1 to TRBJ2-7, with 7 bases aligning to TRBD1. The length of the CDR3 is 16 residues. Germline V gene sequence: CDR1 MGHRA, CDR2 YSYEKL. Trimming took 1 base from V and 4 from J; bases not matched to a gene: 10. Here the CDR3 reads CASSQGSGGQTYEQYF. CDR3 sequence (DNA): TGCGCCAGCAGCCAAGGCTCAGGGGGACAAACTTACGAGCAGTACTTC.

The CDR3 nucleotides are TGTGCCAGCAGGCCTCTACCGCAGCGCTCCTACGAGCAGTACTTC. This encodes CASRPLPQRSYEQYF. The genes are TRBV27 and TRBJ2-7; D not resolved. Germline CDR1 MNHEY, CDR2 SMNVEV (reference sequence). CDR3 length equals 15 residues. V lost 6 bases and J lost 0, with 15 bases in between.